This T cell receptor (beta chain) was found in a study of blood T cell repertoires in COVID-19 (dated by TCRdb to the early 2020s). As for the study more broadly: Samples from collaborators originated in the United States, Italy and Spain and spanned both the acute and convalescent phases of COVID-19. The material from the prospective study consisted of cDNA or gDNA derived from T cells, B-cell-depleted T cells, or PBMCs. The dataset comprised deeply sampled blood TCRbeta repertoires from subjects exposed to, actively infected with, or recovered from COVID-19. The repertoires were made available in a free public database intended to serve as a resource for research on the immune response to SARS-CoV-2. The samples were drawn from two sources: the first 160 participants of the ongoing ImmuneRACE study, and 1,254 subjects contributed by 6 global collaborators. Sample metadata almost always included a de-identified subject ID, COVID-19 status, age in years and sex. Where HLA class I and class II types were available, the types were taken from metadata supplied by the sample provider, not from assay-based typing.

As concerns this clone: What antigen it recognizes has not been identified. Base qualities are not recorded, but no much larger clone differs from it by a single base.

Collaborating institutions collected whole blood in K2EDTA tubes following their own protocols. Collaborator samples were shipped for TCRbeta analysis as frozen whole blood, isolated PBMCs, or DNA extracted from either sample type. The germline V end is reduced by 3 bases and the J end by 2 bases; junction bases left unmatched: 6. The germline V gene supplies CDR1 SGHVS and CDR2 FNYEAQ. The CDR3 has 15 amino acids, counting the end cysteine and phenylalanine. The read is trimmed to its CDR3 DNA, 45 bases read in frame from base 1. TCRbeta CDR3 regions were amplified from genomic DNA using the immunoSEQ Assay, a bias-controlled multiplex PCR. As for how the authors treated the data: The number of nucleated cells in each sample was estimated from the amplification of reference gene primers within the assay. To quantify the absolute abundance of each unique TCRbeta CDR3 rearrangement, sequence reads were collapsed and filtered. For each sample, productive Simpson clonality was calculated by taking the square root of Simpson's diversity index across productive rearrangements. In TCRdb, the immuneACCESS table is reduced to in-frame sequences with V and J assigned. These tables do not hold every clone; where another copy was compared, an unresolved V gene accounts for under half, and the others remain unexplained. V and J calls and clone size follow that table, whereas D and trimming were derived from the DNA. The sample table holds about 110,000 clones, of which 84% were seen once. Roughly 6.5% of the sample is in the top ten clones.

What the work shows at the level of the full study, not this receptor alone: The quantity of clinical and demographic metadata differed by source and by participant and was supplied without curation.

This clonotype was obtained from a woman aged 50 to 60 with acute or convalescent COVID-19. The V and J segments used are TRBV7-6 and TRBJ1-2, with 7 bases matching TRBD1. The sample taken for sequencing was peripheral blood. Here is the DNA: TGTGCCAGCAGCTTTGGCCAGGGGGTAAACTATGGCTACACCTTC. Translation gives CASSFGQGVNYGYTF.